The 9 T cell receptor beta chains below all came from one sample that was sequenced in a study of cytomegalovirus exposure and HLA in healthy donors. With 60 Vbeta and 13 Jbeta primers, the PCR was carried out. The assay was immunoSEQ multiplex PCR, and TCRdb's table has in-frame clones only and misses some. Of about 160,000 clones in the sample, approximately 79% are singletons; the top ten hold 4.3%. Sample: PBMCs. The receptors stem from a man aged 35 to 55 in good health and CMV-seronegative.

The DNA of the CDR3 is TGTGCCAGCAGGCCACCAGGGAACGGTAATCAGCCCCAGCATTTT. As protein: CASRPPGNGNQPQHF. This chain uses TRBV6-5 with TRBJ1-5; possibly TRBD1 for D (5 bases). Germline V gene lookup returns CDR1 MNHEY and CDR2 SVGAGI. Trimming removed 6 bases from V and 4 bases from J, with 16 bases in between. This CDR3 has 15 residues.

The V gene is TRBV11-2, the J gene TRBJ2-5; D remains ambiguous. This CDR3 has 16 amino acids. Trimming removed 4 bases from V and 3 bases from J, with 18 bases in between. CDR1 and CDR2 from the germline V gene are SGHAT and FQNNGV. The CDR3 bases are TGTGCCAGCAGCTCGTACCCCGGGTCCCCCGAAGAGACCCAGTACTTC. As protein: CASSSYPGSPEETQYF. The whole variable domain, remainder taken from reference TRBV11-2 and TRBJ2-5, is EAGVAQSPRYKIIEKRQSVAFWCNPISGHATLYWYQQILGQGPKLLIQFQNNGVVDDSQLPKDRFSAERLKGVDSTLKIQPAKLEDSAVYLCASSSYPGSPEETQYFGPGTRLLVL.

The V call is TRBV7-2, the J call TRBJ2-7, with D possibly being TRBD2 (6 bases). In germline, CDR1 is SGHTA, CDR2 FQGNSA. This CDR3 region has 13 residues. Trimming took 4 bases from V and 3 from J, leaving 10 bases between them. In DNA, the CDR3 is TGTGCCAGCAGCTCCAACGGGGGCTACGAGCAGTACTTC. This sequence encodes CASSSNGGYEQYF.

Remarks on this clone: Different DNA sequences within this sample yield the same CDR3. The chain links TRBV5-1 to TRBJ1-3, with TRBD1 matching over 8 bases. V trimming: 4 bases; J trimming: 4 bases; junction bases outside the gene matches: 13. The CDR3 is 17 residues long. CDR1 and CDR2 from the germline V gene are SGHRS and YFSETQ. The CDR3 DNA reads TGCGCCAGCAGCCCAGCAGGGTCAGGGGGCTCCGGAAACACCATATATTTT. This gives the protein CASSPAGSGGSGNTIYF.

CDR3 protein: CASRPGGDTGELFF. In DNA, the CDR3 is TGTGCCAGCAGGCCGGGAGGGGACACCGGGGAGCTGTTTTTT. V usage is TRBV7-2 and J usage is TRBJ2-2; 8 bases fit TRBD2. Trimming cost V 6 bases and J 3 bases; bases outside gene matches: 3. Germline assignment: CDR1 SGHTA and CDR2 FQGNSA. This CDR3 spans 14 amino acids.

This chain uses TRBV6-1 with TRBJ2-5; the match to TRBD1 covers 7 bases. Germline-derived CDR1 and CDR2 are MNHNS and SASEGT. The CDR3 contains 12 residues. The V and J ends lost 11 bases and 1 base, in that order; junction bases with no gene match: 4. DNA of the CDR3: TGTGCCGGGGGACAGACCCAAGAGACCCAGTACTTC. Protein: CAGGQTQETQYF.

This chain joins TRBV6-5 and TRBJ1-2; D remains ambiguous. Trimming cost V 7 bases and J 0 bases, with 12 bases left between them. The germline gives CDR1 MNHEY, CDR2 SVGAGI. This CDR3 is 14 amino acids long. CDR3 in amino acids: CASKSWGANYGYTF. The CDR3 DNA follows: TGTGCCAGCAAGAGTTGGGGAGCTAACTATGGCTACACCTTC.

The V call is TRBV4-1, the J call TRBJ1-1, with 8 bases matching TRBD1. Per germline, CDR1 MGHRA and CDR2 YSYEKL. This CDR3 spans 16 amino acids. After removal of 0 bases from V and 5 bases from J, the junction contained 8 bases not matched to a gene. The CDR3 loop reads CASSQEPGGFNTEAFF. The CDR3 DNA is TGCGCCAGCAGCCAAGAGCCAGGGGGCTTCAATACTGAAGCTTTCTTT.

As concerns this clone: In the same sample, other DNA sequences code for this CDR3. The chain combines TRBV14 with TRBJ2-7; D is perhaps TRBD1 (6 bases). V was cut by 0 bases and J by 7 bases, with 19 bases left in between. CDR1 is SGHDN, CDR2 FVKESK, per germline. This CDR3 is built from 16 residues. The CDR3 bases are TGTGCCAGCAGCCAAGATCTAGGAACAGGGCTGGGGGAGCAGTACTTC. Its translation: CASSQDLGTGLGEQYF.